This TCR beta chain stems from a study of graft-versus-host responses after intestinal transplantation. Overall study: Multivisceral, liver-intestinal, or isolated intestinal transplants were given to recipients. Study-level results: Detected in recipient marrow were GvH clones, some of which were first observed in ileum or blood. Circulating GvH clones peaking coincided with falling HvG clones soon after transplant.

Worth noting for this clone: The target antigen is unknown.

Trimming took off 2 bases at V and 6 bases at J, with 18 bases between the two ends. The length of the CDR3 is 16 residues. Germline V CDR1 and CDR2: SGHAT, FQNNGV. Sequencing was performed with immunoSEQ multiplex PCR; in TCRdb, only in-frame clones are kept and a portion is missing. The repertoire holds 90,000 to 95,000 clones, 85% to 95% seen once, with 0.45% to 0.6% in the top ten. The V and J genes are TRBV11-2 and TRBJ2-3; D is perhaps TRBD2 (5 bases). The sequence came from a human donor who received an intestinal transplant. The input for sequencing was unstimulated CD8+ T cells sorted from spleen or lymph node cells, taken before intestinal transplant. DNA of the CDR3: TGTGCCAGCAGCTTACAGGCGGGTACCATCGGGGATACGCAGTATTTT. This gives the protein CASSLQAGTIGDTQYF.